Below, 11 T cell receptor beta chains from the same sample are listed, as sequenced in a study of blood T cell repertoires in COVID-19. Data came from immunoSEQ multiplex PCR; TCRdb stores just in-frame clones and leaves some out. The sample includes 90,000 to 120,000 clones, roughly 80% of them seen just once. The specimen was peripheral blood. These receptors all come from a human donor in a cohort sampled during active COVID-19.

V usage is TRBV5-4 and J usage is TRBJ2-6, with 10 bases fitting TRBD1. The CDR3 extends over 19 amino acids. V was pared by 0 bases and J by 0 bases, with 6 bases of the junction left unmatched. From germline, CDR1 is SGHNT and CDR2 YYREEE (reference sequence). CDR3 amino acids: CASSLEVGQGGSGANVLTF. The CDR3, as DNA: TGTGCCAGCAGCTTGGAGGTTGGACAGGGGGGCTCTGGGGCCAACGTCCTGACTTTC.

V is TRBV7-2 and J is TRBJ2-5, with 12 bases fitting TRBD2. This CDR3 comprises 18 residues. Trimming cost V 1 base and J 5 bases; bases outside gene matches: 11. CDR1 is SGHTA and CDR2 is FQGNSA in the germline V gene. The CDR3: CASSLGVLTSGSGETQYF. The CDR3, as DNA: TGTGCCAGCAGCTTAGGCGTACTGACTAGCGGGAGCGGGGAGACCCAGTACTTC. Full variable domain (remainder filled in from reference TRBV7-2 and TRBJ2-5): GAGVSQSPSNKVTEKGKDVELRCDPISGHTALYWYRQSLGQGLEFLIYFQGNSAPDKSGLPSDRFSAERTGGSVSTLTIQRTQQEDSAVYLCASSLGVLTSGSGETQYFGPGTRLLVL.

CDR3 loop: CASSAETRKDTQYF. As DNA, the CDR3 is TGTGCCAGCAGTGCAGAGACTAGAAAAGATACGCAGTATTTT. The V and J genes are TRBV2 and TRBJ2-3; D perhaps matches TRBD2 (6 bases). V was clipped by 4 bases and J by 5 bases, with 13 bases between them. This CDR3 is built from 14 residues. Germline loops: CDR1 SNHLY, CDR2 FYNNEI.

The chain has TRBV27 and TRBJ1-4; the D is unclear. Germline V gene lookup returns CDR1 MNHEY and CDR2 SMNVEV (reference sequence). This CDR3 spans 17 amino acids. V lost 5 bases and J lost 0, with 16 bases in between. CDR3 in amino acids: CASSRVPSFSTNEKLFF. The DNA of the CDR3 is TGTGCCAGCAGTCGGGTCCCATCATTTTCAACTAATGAAAAACTGTTTTTT.

V gene TRBV25-1 combines with J gene TRBJ1-6; D not resolved. Germline CDR1 is MGHDK and CDR2 is SYGVNS. V gave up 4 bases and J gave up 5 bases, with 12 bases separating them. The CDR3 is 15 residues long. The CDR3 bases are TGTGCCAGCAGTGCTCTTGACACAAATAATTCACCCCTCCACTTT. This codes for CASSALDTNNSPLHF.

The genes are TRBV28 and TRBJ2-5; 11 bases match TRBD2. The CDR3 has 16 amino acids. V was pared by 6 bases and J by 3 bases, with 9 bases of the junction left unmatched. Germline CDR1 MDHEN, CDR2 SYDVKM. CDR3 DNA: TGTGCCAGCAGCACCGGGACTAGCGGACTGAAAGAGACCCAGTACTTC. Its translation: CASSTGTSGLKETQYF.

This chain uses TRBV5-6 with TRBJ2-7; D call uncertain. This CDR3 has 17 amino acids. Germline V lookup: CDR1 SGHDT, CDR2 YYEEEE. V was clipped by 3 bases and J by 6 bases, with 25 bases between them. CDR3 in DNA: TGTGCCAGCAGCTCATCATTGAGGCCCGAACTCTCGGGCGAGCAGTACGTC. Translating gives CASSSSLRPELSGEQYV.

The sample holds a few counts of this clone. The V and J genes are TRBV6-5 and TRBJ1-4; D gene unclear. Germline V CDR1 and CDR2: MNHEY, SVGAGI. V lost 8 bases to trimming and J lost 0 bases, with 10 bases between them. The CDR3 is made up of 14 amino acids. CDR3 sequence (DNA): TGTGCCAGCGCACGGGGTGCAACTAATGAAAAACTGTTTTTT. Its protein product is CASARGATNEKLFF.

The rearrangement joins TRBV5-1 to TRBJ2-1, with a possible D match to TRBD1 (6 bases). The CDR3 is 16 amino acids. Germline V gene data show CDR1 as SGHRS and CDR2 as YFSETQ. V dropped 0 bases and J dropped 2 bases, with 12 bases sitting between them. As DNA, the CDR3 is TGCGCCAGCAGCTTGGCGGGACAAAATACCTACAATGAGCAGTTCTTC. Amino acid sequence: CASSLAGQNTYNEQFF.

The V gene is TRBV28, the J gene TRBJ1-5, with D maybe TRBD1 (6 bases). Germline loops: CDR1 MDHEN, CDR2 SYDVKM. The CDR3 runs to 14 residues. Trimming took off 6 bases at V and 4 bases at J, with 13 bases between the two ends. This chain's CDR3 is CASSPSGQNQPQHF. CDR3 bases: TGTGCCAGCAGCCCGAGCGGACAGAATCAGCCCCAGCATTTT.

In its sample, this clone was seen once. The DNA for the CDR3 is TGTGCCAGCTCACCACCGGGGCGAGATACGCAGTATTTT. It codes for CASSPPGRDTQYF. The chain carries TRBV18 and TRBJ2-3; a weak D match, TRBD1 (5 bases). The V gene lost 0 bases and the J gene lost 5 bases, with 6 bases spanning the gap. CDR3 length: 13 residues. The germline V gene has CDR1 KGHSH and CDR2 LQKENI. The full variable domain, in which reference TRBV18 and TRBJ2-3 provide the parts outside the CDR3, is NAGVMQNPRHLVRRRGQEARLRCSPMKGHSHVYWYRQLPEEGLKFMVYLQKENIIDESGMPKERFSAEFPKEGPSILRIQQVVRGDSAAYFCASSPPGRDTQYFGPGTRLTVL.